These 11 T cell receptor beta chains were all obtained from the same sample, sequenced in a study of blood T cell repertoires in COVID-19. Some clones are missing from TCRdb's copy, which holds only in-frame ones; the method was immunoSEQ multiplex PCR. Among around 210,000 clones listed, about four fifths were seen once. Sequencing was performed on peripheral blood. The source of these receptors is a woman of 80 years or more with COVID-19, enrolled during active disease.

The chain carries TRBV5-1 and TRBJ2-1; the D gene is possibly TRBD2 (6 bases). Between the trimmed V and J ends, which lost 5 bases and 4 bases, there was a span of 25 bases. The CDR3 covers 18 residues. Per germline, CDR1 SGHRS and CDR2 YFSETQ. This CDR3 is CASRTSLGSTSTYNEQFF. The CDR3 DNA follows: TGCGCCAGCAGGACTAGTTTGGGCTCCACATCGACATACAATGAGCAGTTCTTC.

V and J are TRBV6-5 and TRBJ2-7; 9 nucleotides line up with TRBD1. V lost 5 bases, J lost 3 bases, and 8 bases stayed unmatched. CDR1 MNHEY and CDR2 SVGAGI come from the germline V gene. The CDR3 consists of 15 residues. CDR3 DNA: TGTGCCAGCAGTCCACAGACAGGGGGTCGCTACGAGCAGTACTTC. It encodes CASSPQTGGRYEQYF.

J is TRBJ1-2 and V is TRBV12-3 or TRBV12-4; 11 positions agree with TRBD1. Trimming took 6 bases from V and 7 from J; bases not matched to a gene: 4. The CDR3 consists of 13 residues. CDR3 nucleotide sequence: TGTGCCAGCAGCTGGACAGGGGGCTTTGGCTACACCTTC. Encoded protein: CASSWTGGFGYTF.

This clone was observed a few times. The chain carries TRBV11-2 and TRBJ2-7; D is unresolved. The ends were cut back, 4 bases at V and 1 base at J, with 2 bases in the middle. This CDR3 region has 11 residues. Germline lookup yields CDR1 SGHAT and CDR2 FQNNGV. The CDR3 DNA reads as TGTGCCAGCAGCTCGTCCTACGAGCAGTACTTC. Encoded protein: CASSSSYEQYF.

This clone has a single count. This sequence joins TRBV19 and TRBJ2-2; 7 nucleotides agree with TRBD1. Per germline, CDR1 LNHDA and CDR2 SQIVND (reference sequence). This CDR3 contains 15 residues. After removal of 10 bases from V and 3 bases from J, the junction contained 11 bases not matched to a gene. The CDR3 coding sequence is TGTGCCACCCACGTTTCCGGGACAGACACCGGGGAGCTGTTTTTT. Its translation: CATHVSGTDTGELFF.

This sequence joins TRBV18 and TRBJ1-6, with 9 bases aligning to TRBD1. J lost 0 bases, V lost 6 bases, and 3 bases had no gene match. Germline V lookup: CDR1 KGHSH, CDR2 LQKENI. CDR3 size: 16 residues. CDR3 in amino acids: CASSPDRGSYNSPLHF. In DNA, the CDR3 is TGTGCCAGCTCGCCGGACAGGGGCTCCTATAATTCACCCCTCCACTTT.

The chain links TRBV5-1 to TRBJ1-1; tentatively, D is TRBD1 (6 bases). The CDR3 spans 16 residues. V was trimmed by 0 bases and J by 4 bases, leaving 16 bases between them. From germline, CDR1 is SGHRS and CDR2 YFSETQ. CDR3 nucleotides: TGCGCCAGCAGCTTGGTTGCCGCGGGAGGGGGCACTGAAGCTTTCTTT. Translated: CASSLVAAGGGTEAFF.

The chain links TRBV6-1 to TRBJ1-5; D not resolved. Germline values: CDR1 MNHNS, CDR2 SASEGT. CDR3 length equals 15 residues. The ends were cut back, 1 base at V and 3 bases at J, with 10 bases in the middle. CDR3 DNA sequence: TGTGCCAGCAGTGAAGGCGGCCAGTACAATCAGCCCCAGCATTTT. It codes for CASSEGGQYNQPQHF.

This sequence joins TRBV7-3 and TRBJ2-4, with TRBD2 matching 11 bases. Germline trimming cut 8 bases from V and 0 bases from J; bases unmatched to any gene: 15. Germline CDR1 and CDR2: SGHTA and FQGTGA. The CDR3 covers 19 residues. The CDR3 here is CASYSPGLAGGLAKNIQYF. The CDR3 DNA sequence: TGTGCCAGCTACTCTCCTGGGCTAGCGGGAGGTCTAGCCAAAAACATTCAGTACTTC. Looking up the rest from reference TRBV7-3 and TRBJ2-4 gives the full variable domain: GAGVSQTPSNKVTEKGKYVELRCDPISGHTALYWYRQSLGQGPEFLIYFQGTGAADDSGLPNDRFFAVRPEGSVSTLKIQRTERGDSAVYLCASYSPGLAGGLAKNIQYFGAGTRLSVL.

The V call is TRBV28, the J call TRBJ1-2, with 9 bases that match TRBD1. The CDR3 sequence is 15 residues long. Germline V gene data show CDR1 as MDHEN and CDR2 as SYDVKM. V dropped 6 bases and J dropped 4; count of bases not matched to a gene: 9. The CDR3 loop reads CASRTGGPPIYGYTF. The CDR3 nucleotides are TGTGCCAGCAGAACAGGGGGCCCGCCTATCTATGGCTACACCTTC.

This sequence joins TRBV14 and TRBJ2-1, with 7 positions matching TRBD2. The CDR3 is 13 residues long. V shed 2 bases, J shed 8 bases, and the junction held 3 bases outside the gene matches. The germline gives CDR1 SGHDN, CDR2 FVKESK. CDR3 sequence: CASSQQTSYEQFF. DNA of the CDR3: TGTGCCAGCAGCCAACAGACTAGCTATGAGCAGTTCTTC.